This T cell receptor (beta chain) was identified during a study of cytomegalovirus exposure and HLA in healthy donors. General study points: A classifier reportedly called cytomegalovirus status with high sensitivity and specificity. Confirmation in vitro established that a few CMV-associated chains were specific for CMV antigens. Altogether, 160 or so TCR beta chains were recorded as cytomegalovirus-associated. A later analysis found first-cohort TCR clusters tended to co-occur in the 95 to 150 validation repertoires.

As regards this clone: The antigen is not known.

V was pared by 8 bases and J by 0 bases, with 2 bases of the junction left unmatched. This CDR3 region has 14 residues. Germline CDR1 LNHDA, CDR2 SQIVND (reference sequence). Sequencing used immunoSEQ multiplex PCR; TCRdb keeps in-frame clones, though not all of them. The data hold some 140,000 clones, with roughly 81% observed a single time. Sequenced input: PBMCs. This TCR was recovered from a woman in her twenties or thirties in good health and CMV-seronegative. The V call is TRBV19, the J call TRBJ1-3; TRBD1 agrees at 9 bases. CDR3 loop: CASGQGNSGNTIYF. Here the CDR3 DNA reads TGTGCCAGTGGACAGGGGAACTCTGGAAACACCATATATTTT.